This T cell receptor (beta chain) was recovered during a study of vaccination effects on CD4 cells after COVID-19. Study-level findings and limits: Late after vaccination, infection- and vaccine-induced clones showed marked clonal contraction. The study had few convalescent patients and no early post-infection timepoints. For convalescents, most of the spike-reactive clones seen post-vaccine were new vaccine-induced clones.

TCRdb's copy holds only in-frame clones and misses some; the assay was immunoSEQ multiplex PCR. The table lists roughly 60,000 clones, about two thirds of them singletons. V shed 1 base, J shed 7 bases, and the junction held 9 bases outside the gene matches. The CDR3 sequence is 17 residues long. Germline V gene data show CDR1 as SGHTA and CDR2 as FQGNSA. A word on this clone: Its antigen is not known.

Researchers isolated CD4+ T cells once 9 to 11 days of culture had elapsed. It was on days 3 and 7 that half the medium was replaced with IL-2 medium. The V call is TRBV7-2, the J call TRBJ2-4; 11 bases map to TRBD2. Sequencing used CD4+ T cells from PBMCs cultured without peptide, obtained before COVID-19 vaccination. The sequence was obtained from a human donor who had a prior SARS-CoV-2 infection. The CDR3 reads CASSLEGILAGENIQYF. The CDR3 DNA reads TGTGCCAGCAGCTTAGAGGGCATACTAGCGGGAGAGAACATTCAGTACTTC.